This note documents a single T cell receptor beta chain sequence. Antigen unknown. The sample is drawn from a study of CD8+ T cells in alopecia areata. Study-wide results and limits: Researchers reported that TCR sharing among patients proved less clear than in mice, possibly HLA-linked. Scalp data also include sequences from resident alphabeta T cells of normal skin.

The V end lost 7 bases, the J end lost 0 bases, and 7 bases lay between the germline ends. From germline, CDR1 is SNHLY and CDR2 FYNNEI. CDR3 length: 13 amino acids. Described treatment: oral pan-JAK inhibitor, 5-10 mg twice daily. RNA was isolated and reverse transcribed to cDNA, the sequencing template. Data came from immunoSEQ multiplex PCR; TCRdb stores just in-frame clones and leaves some out. Found here are about 220,000 clones, around 57% of them singletons; the top ten hold about 1.4%. V and J are TRBV2 and TRBJ1-5; D not certain. The specimen comprised CD4+ T cells sorted from blood, sampled at week 4, from a patient treated with tofacitinib. The clonotype originates from a human donor with alopecia areata. CDR3 protein: CASTRSSNQPQHF. CDR3 sequence (DNA): TGTGCCAGCACCCGAAGTAGCAATCAGCCCCAGCATTTT.